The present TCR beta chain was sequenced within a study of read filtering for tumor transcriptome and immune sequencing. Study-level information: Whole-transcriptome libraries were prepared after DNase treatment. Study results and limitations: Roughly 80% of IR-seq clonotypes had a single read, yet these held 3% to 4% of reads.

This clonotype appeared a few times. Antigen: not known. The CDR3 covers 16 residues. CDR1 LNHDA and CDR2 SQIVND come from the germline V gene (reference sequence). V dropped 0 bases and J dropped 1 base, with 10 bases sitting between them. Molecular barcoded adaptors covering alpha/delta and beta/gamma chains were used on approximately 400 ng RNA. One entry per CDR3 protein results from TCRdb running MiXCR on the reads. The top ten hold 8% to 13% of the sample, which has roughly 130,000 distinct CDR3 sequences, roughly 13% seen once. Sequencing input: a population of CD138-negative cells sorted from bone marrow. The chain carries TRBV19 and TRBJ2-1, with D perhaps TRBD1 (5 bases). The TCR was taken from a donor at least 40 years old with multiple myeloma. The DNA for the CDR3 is TGTGCCAGTAGTATAGACAGGGCCGGGTCCTACAATGAGCAGTTCTTC. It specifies CASSIDRAGSYNEQFF.